This is a list of T cell receptor beta chains from one sample in a study of CD8+ T cells in alopecia areata. Clones were sequenced by immunoSEQ multiplex PCR, and TCRdb holds only the in-frame ones, with some missing. The data show some 170,000 clones, about 63% seen once. The material was CD4+ T cells sorted from blood, obtained at week 0. These receptors came from a human donor with alopecia areata. Both conserved end residues are part of each CDR3. A D gene is named only where the DNA matches it firmly. A row's size may be missing; if present it is once, few, many or a size class.

D gene	V gene	J gene	clone size	CDR3 protein	CDR3 DNA
.	TRBV30	TRBJ2-5	.	CAWSPGPIQETQYF	TGTGCCTGGAGTCCGGGGCCGATCCAAGAGACCCAGTACTTC
.	TRBV29-1	TRBJ2-2	.	CSVSRGTGELFF	TGCAGCGTCAGTAGGGGTACCGGGGAGCTGTTTTTT
.	TRBV27	TRBJ1-2	.	CASSPLDSYGYTF	TGTGCCAGCAGTCCCTTGGACAGTTATGGCTACACCTTC
TRBD1	TRBV29-1	TRBJ2-7	.	CSARGRTGELYEQYF	TGCAGCGCCCGAGGGCGAACAGGGGAGCTCTACGAGCAGTACTTC
TRBD1	TRBV15	TRBJ1-5	.	CATSRTGNQPQHF	TGTGCCACCAGCAGGACAGGGAATCAGCCCCAGCATTTT
.	TRBV25-1	TRBJ2-7	.	CASSETGVLYEQYF	TGTGCCAGCAGTGAGACAGGAGTACTTTACGAGCAGTACTTC
.	TRBV4-3	TRBJ2-1	.	CASSSEGAYYNEQFF	TGCGCCAGCAGCTCAGAGGGCGCCTACTACAATGAGCAGTTCTTC
.	TRBV19	TRBJ1-1	.	CATSAGPNTEAFF	TGTGCTACGTCTGCGGGGCCAAACACTGAAGCTTTCTTT
.	TRBV25-1	TRBJ1-1	.	CASSEYKNTEAFF	TGTGCCAGCAGTGAATACAAGAACACTGAAGCTTTCTTT
.	TRBV2	TRBJ2-1	many	CASSAESYNEQFF	TGTGCCAGCAGTGCTGAATCATACAATGAGCAGTTCTTC
TRBD1	TRBV5-1	TRBJ2-5	.	CASSQSQGVETQYF	TGCGCCAGCAGCCAATCCCAGGGGGTAGAGACCCAGTACTTC
.	TRBV19	TRBJ2-7	few	CASSISGAPYEQYF	TGTGCCAGTAGTATATCGGGGGCCCCCTACGAGCAGTACTTC
TRBD1	TRBV13	TRBJ2-5	.	CASSRRQGASQETQYF	TGTGCCAGCAGCCGACGACAGGGGGCCAGCCAAGAGACCCAGTACTTC
.	TRBV5-1	TRBJ2-7	.	CASSRDSYEQYF	TGCGCCAGCAGCCGGGACTCCTACGAGCAGTACTTC
.	TRBV29-1	TRBJ2-7	few	CSVRLDRPAYEQYF	TGCAGCGTCCGCCTGGACCGACCGGCATACGAGCAGTACTTC
.	TRBV6-5	TRBJ1-1	once	CASSYSGLNTEAFF	TGTGCCAGCAGTTACTCAGGTCTAAACACTGAAGCTTTCTTT
.	TRBV25-1	TRBJ1-5	.	CASSELGPNQPQHF	TGTGCCAGCAGTGAATTGGGCCCGAATCAGCCCCAGCATTTT
.	TRBV6-5	TRBJ2-7	.	CASSSAAPYEQYF	TGTGCCAGCTCGTCGGCTGCCCCCTACGAGCAGTACTTC
TRBD2	TRBV14	TRBJ2-1	.	CASSQSGGKEQFF	TGTGCCAGCAGCCAAAGCGGGGGGAAGGAGCAGTTCTTC
.	TRBV18	TRBJ2-1	.	CASSRTEPTYNEQFF	TGTGCCAGCTCACGGACAGAGCCGACGTACAATGAGCAGTTCTTC
TRBD1	TRBV4-3	TRBJ1-2	.	CASSHSDTGTGSGYTF	TGCGCCAGCAGCCATTCCGATACCGGGACAGGGTCTGGCTACACCTTC
.	TRBV30	TRBJ1-1	.	CAWSSVTGFSTEAFF	TGTGCCTGGAGTTCGGTAACAGGGTTCAGCACTGAAGCTTTCTTT
TRBD1	TRBV4-1	TRBJ2-1	.	CASSQPDRENEQFF	TGCGCCAGCAGCCAGCCCGACAGGGAGAATGAGCAGTTCTTC
TRBD2	TRBV6-4	TRBJ2-1	.	CASSDAGGSYNEQFF	TGTGCCAGCAGTGACGCGGGGGGCTCCTACAATGAGCAGTTCTTC
.	TRBV7-2	TRBJ1-1	.	CASSFRRTTEAFF	TGTGCCAGCAGCTTCCGAAGAACGACTGAAGCTTTCTTT
TRBD1	TRBV29-1	TRBJ1-2	.	CSVQQGDGYTF	TGCAGCGTCCAGCAGGGGGATGGCTACACCTTC
TRBD1	TRBV23-1	TRBJ2-2	.	CASRDRVKIGELFF	TGCGCCAGCAGAGACAGGGTTAAGATCGGGGAGCTGTTTTTT
.	TRBV30	TRBJ1-2	.	CAWSEGAFFYGYTF	TGTGCCTGGAGTGAGGGAGCCTTTTTCTATGGCTACACCTTC
.	TRBV5-1	TRBJ2-7	.	CASSLEGTSYEQYF	TGCGCCAGCAGCTTGGAAGGGACCTCCTACGAGCAGTACTTC
.	TRBV18	TRBJ1-4	.	CASSPRGEKLFF	TGTGCCAGCTCACCCCGAGGGGAAAAACTGTTTTTT
.	TRBV4-2	TRBJ1-6	few	CASTAEYNSPLHF	TGTGCCAGCACCGCGGAGTATAATTCACCCCTCCACTTT
.	TRBV30	TRBJ1-2	few	CALGVYGYTF	TGTGCCTTGGGAGTGTATGGCTACACCTTC
.	TRBV30	TRBJ1-2	.	CAWSVILREGGYTF	TGTGCCTGGAGTGTAATACTCAGGGAGGGTGGCTACACCTTC
.	TRBV4-1	TRBJ1-5	once	CASSQAEGYQPQHF	TGCGCCAGCAGCCAAGCGGAGGGATACCAGCCCCAGCATTTT
.	TRBV28	TRBJ2-1	.	CASRSGKGQFF	TGTGCCAGCAGGTCAGGAAAGGGGCAGTTCTTC
.	TRBV29-1	TRBJ1-1	.	CSVEARGIDTEAFF	TGCAGCGTTGAGGCGAGAGGCATCGACACTGAAGCTTTCTTT
.	TRBV5-1	TRBJ1-4	.	CASSAKGLTNEKLFF	TGCGCCAGCAGCGCAAAGGGGCTCACTAATGAAAAACTGTTTTTT
.	TRBV15	TRBJ1-5	.	CATSRVDRHMHF	TGTGCCACCAGCAGAGTGGACAGACACATGCATTTT
TRBD2	TRBV4-3	TRBJ2-3	few	CASSQRWSGGTDTQYF	TGCGCCAGCAGCCAGAGGTGGAGCGGGGGCACAGATACGCAGTATTTT
.	TRBV30	TRBJ1-1	.	CAWSATRRVGSFF	TGTGCCTGGAGTGCAACGCGCAGGGTAGGGTCTTTCTTT
.	TRBV19	TRBJ1-1	.	CATSFRPVTEAFF	TGTGCCACCTCGTTCCGGCCGGTCACTGAAGCTTTCTTT
TRBD2	TRBV7-3	TRBJ2-3	.	CASSSQLRGGKDTQYF	TGTGCCAGCAGCTCCCAGCTCCGCGGGGGGAAAGATACGCAGTATTTT
TRBD2	TRBV7-8	TRBJ2-1	once	CASSPGGRNNEQFF	TGTGCCAGCAGCCCGGGGGGGCGAAACAATGAGCAGTTCTTC
.	TRBV29-1	TRBJ1-2	.	CSVTGKLVYGYTF	TGCAGCGTCACAGGAAAATTGGTATATGGCTACACCTTC
.	TRBV2	TRBJ1-2	once	CASSEVGRTQTYGYTF	TGTGCCAGCAGTGAAGTAGGACGGACGCAGACCTATGGCTACACCTTC
TRBD1	TRBV2	TRBJ1-5	few	CATSSGGVQQPQHF	TGTGCCACCTCCTCAGGGGGCGTACAGCAGCCCCAGCATTTT